This TCR beta chain was captured by sequencing in a study of T cells in Graves' hyperthyroidism and ophthalmopathy. Study overall: Specimen type is peripheral blood, collected at initial diagnosis prior to any treatment.

Amplified TCR beta CDR3 regions derived from RNA transcripts. RT-PCR in the first round (using the HTBI primer set) targeted the TCR CDR3. TCRdb called the multiplex PCR reads again in MiXCR, with one record for every CDR3 protein. The sample has 550,000 to 850,000 distinct CDR3 sequences, around 20% seen once. Patients were excluded because of uncontrolled infection, other autoimmune disease, pregnancy or lactation. This clonotype was counted ten times or more. As yet, its antigen is unknown. Trimming left V 3 bases short and J 3 bases short, with 9 bases between. CDR3 size: 12 residues. Per germline, CDR1 DFQATT and CDR2 SNEGSKA (reference sequence). Whole-study findings and limits: Most clonotypes that expanded in the thyroid above 0.001 also showed up in blood.

The specimen was blood. V and J are TRBV20-1 and TRBJ2-7; D perhaps matches TRBD2 (6 bases). The receptor's source is a woman aged 50 to 60 with Graves' hyperthyroidism that later progressed to Graves' ophthalmopathy. DNA of the CDR3: TGCAGTGCTAGTGACGGGAGCTACGAGCAGTACTTC. The encoded protein is CSASDGSYEQYF.